This TCR beta chain is drawn from a study of CD8 T cells in ankylosing spondylitis (dated by TCRdb to the late 2010s). Study-level background: The study profiled T cell receptor beta repertoires in healthy donors and ankylosing spondylitis patients to find disease-linked TCR variants. The whole study cohort included over a hundred healthy donors and about two dozen ankylosing spondylitis patients. Samples of peripheral blood were taken, and for ankylosing spondylitis patients, synovial fluid was collected as well. The paper's findings and limits, for the study overall: The disease-linked clones had a CD8+ phenotype and were found at relatively low frequencies in peripheral blood. The disease-linked clones were reported to be significantly enriched in matched synovial fluid samples from ankylosing spondylitis patients. A TCR beta motif made up of several highly homologous amino acid variants appeared to be characteristic of blood from ankylosing spondylitis patients. Some motif variants were previously reported in synovial fluid and blood of reactive arthritis patients, suggesting common disease-initiation mechanisms.

This clonotype was found a few times. The antigen it binds to is not known. Qualities for individual bases were not recorded, and no much larger clone is one base off. Sequencing relied on an Illumina HiSeq 2500. TCR beta libraries were prepared by quantitative 5'-RACE with molecular barcodes. Per the authors' processing: To identify disease-linked TCR variants, a new computational method was used, one built on a probabilistic model of VDJ rearrangement. TCRdb reanalyzed the raw reads on its own, using fastp at Q25 for trimming and MiXCR for clone calling, and kept in-frame beta chains. For every CDR3 protein sequence, its rows merge into one entry that carries the most common genes and DNA. The V and J calls, along with clone size, are taken from TCRdb and not from the paper's own processing. The sample has nearly 350,000 distinct CDR3 sequences on record, roughly 15% of them singletons. The top ten clones comprise 0.95% to 1.4% of the sample.

Based on the germline V gene, the CDR1 and CDR2 sequences are SGHRS and YFSETQ. V and J lose 2 bases and 2 bases, and a span of 9 bases separates them. Reading from cysteine to phenylalanine, the CDR3 counts 14 amino acids. Just the 42-base CDR3 DNA is kept, in frame starting at base 1. This sequence uses TRBV5-1 and TRBJ2-3; TRBD2 might be the D gene, on 5 matching bases. This TCR was sampled from a male donor with ankylosing spondylitis or in good health (not recorded which). The source material was blood, either unsorted or a sorted T cell fraction (not recorded which). The nucleotides read TGCGCCAGCAGCTTACTGGACTCCACAGATACGCAGTATTTT. The resulting protein is CASSLLDSTDTQYF.